These 32 T cell receptor beta chains were all obtained from the same sample, sequenced in a study of blood T cell repertoires in COVID-19. TCRdb keeps only in-frame clones here, not all; method: immunoSEQ multiplex PCR. Of over 45,000 clones listed, around 83% are singletons. The source material was peripheral blood. The source of these receptors is a human donor in a cohort sampled during active or convalescent COVID-19.

The J gene is TRBJ1-6, the V gene TRBV7-2, with a tentative D call TRBD1 (5 bases). Germline values: CDR1 SGHTA, CDR2 FQGNSA. This CDR3 is 15 amino acids long. Trimming left V 3 bases short and J 6 bases short, with 12 bases between. The CDR3 region has the DNA TGTGCCAGCAGCTTCGCGGACAAGCTTAATTCACCCCTCCACTTT. Translating gives CASSFADKLNSPLHF. Full variable domain (rest looked up from reference TRBV7-2 and TRBJ1-6): GAGVSQSPSNKVTEKGKDVELRCDPISGHTALYWYRQSLGQGLEFLIYFQGNSAPDKSGLPSDRFSAERTGGSVSTLTIQRTQQEDSAVYLCASSFADKLNSPLHFGNGTRLTVT.

The gene calls are TRBV7-8 and TRBJ2-1, with 11 positions matching TRBD2. Per germline, CDR1 SGHVS and CDR2 FQNEAQ. V lost 5 bases and J lost 4; bases outside the gene matches: 4. The CDR3 runs to 15 residues. The CDR3 bases are TGTGCCAGCAGCACCAGACTAGCGGGGTACAATGAGCAGTTCTTC. This encodes CASSTRLAGYNEQFF.

The gene calls are TRBV6-2 or TRBV6-3 and TRBJ1-2; a possible D gene is TRBD1 (6 bases). V was clipped by 5 bases and J by 8 bases, with 15 bases between them. The CDR3 is made up of 13 amino acids. Looked up from germline, CDR1 is MNHEY and CDR2 is SVGEGT. CDR3 coding DNA: TGTGCCAGCAGTGCCGACAGGTCGGGGGGCTACACCTTC. This sequence encodes CASSADRSGGYTF.

The chain uses TRBV19 and TRBJ1-1; TRBD1 is a possible D gene (5 bases). Germline CDR1 LNHDA, CDR2 SQIVND (reference sequence). V was trimmed by 8 bases and J by 1 base, leaving 11 bases between them. The CDR3 is 13 residues long. The CDR3: CASLKGANTEAFF. CDR3 DNA sequence: TGTGCCAGTCTTAAAGGGGCGAACACTGAAGCTTTCTTT.

The chain recombines TRBV5-5 with TRBJ2-3; TRBD2 might be the D (5 bases). The germline CDR1 and CDR2 sequences are SGHKS and YYEKEE (reference sequence). This CDR3 has 13 residues. The ends were cut back, 3 bases at V and 6 bases at J, with 11 bases in the middle. CDR3 sequence: CASSWTAPDTQYF. CDR3 DNA: TGTGCCAGCAGCTGGACTGCCCCGGATACGCAGTATTTT.

This rearrangement joins TRBV5-1 to TRBJ2-5; weak D call: TRBD2 (6 bases). CDR3 length equals 15 residues. Looked up from germline, CDR1 is SGHRS and CDR2 is YFSETQ. Trimming took off 4 bases at V and 5 bases at J, with 18 bases between the two ends. CDR3 sequence: CASSPLPAAGETQYF. CDR3 sequence (DNA): TGCGCCAGCAGCCCCCTTCCAGCGGCGGGGGAGACCCAGTACTTC.

The chain combines TRBV7-2 with TRBJ2-5, with D maybe TRBD1 (6 bases). This CDR3 is 12 amino acids long. The V and J ends lost 6 bases and 9 bases respectively, with 14 bases between them. The V gene's germline CDR1 is SGHTA and CDR2 FQGNSA. The CDR3 here is CASRTGSGAQYF. CDR3 DNA: TGTGCCAGCAGGACCGGGTCAGGGGCCCAGTACTTC.

The chain couples TRBV7-6 to TRBJ1-1; possible D gene TRBD1, 6 bases. V shed 3 bases and J shed 2 bases, with 19 bases lying between them. Germline V gene data show CDR1 as SGHVS and CDR2 as FNYEAQ. This CDR3 region has 17 residues. CDR3 residues: CASSLARHDRQNTEAFF. As DNA, the CDR3 is TGTGCCAGCAGCTTGGCCCGCCACGACAGGCAAAACACTGAAGCTTTCTTT.

The chain is built from TRBV7-2 and TRBJ1-1; the match to TRBD1 covers 8 bases. This CDR3 has 14 amino acids. Trimming at V came to 0 bases and at J to 4 bases, leaving 1 base not matched to a gene. Per germline, CDR1 SGHTA and CDR2 FQGNSA. The CDR3 protein is CASSLAQGGTEAFF. The CDR3 region has the DNA TGTGCCAGCAGCTTAGCACAGGGGGGCACTGAAGCTTTCTTT. Based on the CDR3 plus reference TRBV7-2 and TRBJ1-1, the full variable domain is GAGVSQSPSNKVTEKGKDVELRCDPISGHTALYWYRQSLGQGLEFLIYFQGNSAPDKSGLPSDRFSAERTGGSVSTLTIQRTQQEDSAVYLCASSLAQGGTEAFFGQGTRLTVV.

The J gene is TRBJ1-3, the V gene TRBV19; 10 bases match TRBD1. This CDR3 region has 14 residues. Germline V gene sequence: CDR1 LNHDA, CDR2 SQIVND (reference sequence). Unmatched junction bases numbered 9, after V lost 9 bases and J lost 7 bases. This CDR3 reads CARMRGQGWNTIYF. Written as DNA, the CDR3 is TGTGCCAGAATGCGGGGACAGGGGTGGAACACCATATATTTT.

This rearrangement joins TRBV4-3 to TRBJ2-3, with TRBD2 matching 7 bases. With V trimmed by 2 bases and J by 10 bases, 12 bases remained unmatched. This CDR3 comprises 15 residues. Looked up from germline, CDR1 is LGHNA and CDR2 is YSLEER. The CDR3 reads CASSQNPLGGGAQYF. In DNA form, the CDR3 reads TGCGCCAGCAGCCAAAACCCCCTGGGGGGAGGGGCGCAGTATTTT.

In this sample, this clone turned up a few times. The chain couples TRBV6-2 or TRBV6-3 to TRBJ1-2, with unresolved D. V lost 5 bases and J lost 8, with 12 bases in between. Germline-derived CDR1 and CDR2 are MNHEY and SVGEGT. The CDR3 is 12 residues long. Here the CDR3 reads CASSKPRGGYTF. In DNA, the CDR3 is TGTGCCAGCAGTAAGCCCCGGGGAGGCTACACCTTC.

Note on this clone: This CDR3 is also generated by other DNA sequences in the sample. The rearrangement uses TRBV28 and TRBJ2-1; the match to TRBD1 covers 8 bases. This CDR3 comprises 17 residues. CDR1 and CDR2 (germline): MDHEN, SYDVKM. J gave up 4 bases and V 3 bases, and 11 bases lay outside the gene matches. The CDR3 here is CASSLIWTGSSYNEQFF. Written as DNA, the CDR3 is TGTGCCAGCAGTTTGATCTGGACAGGGTCCTCATACAATGAGCAGTTCTTC.

This clone was found once. This sequence joins TRBV29-1 and TRBJ2-2; 7 bases line up with TRBD2. This CDR3 is 17 amino acids long. With 5 bases clipped from V and 0 bases from J, the junction kept 12 bases outside the gene matches. CDR1 and CDR2 from the germline V gene are SQVTM and ANQGSEA. For the CDR3, the DNA is TGCAGCGTTCCAAAAGTCGGCGGGGGTTCGAACACCGGGGAGCTGTTTTTT. Its translation: CSVPKVGGGSNTGELFF.

The J gene is TRBJ1-4, the V gene TRBV5-6, with 9 bases lining up with TRBD1. The junction had 4 bases not matched to a gene; V was cut back by 4 bases and J by 0 bases. The germline CDR1 and CDR2 sequences are SGHDT and YYEEEE. There are 16 residues in the CDR3. CDR3 protein: CASSPDRGTTNEKLFF. As DNA, the CDR3 is TGTGCCAGCAGCCCCGACAGGGGGACAACTAATGAAAAACTGTTTTTT.

The rearrangement links TRBV9 to TRBJ1-3, with TRBD1 identical over 11 bases. V lost 1 base and J lost 6; bases outside the gene matches: 9. CDR1 is SGDLS, CDR2 YYNGEE, per germline. This CDR3 spans 17 amino acids. The CDR3 sequence: CASSVRTPGQGENTIYF. DNA of the CDR3: TGTGCCAGCAGCGTAAGAACCCCGGGACAGGGGGAAAACACCATATATTTT.

CDR3 loop: CSASGEGGGNEQFF. The CDR3 nucleotides read TGCAGTGCTAGTGGTGAAGGGGGCGGGAATGAGCAGTTCTTC. The chain recombines TRBV20-1 with TRBJ2-1; 7 positions agree with TRBD1. The V segment lost 3 bases and the J segment 7 bases; nucleotides outside the gene matches: 9. CDR1 and CDR2 from the germline V gene are DFQATT and SNEGSKA (reference sequence). The CDR3 extends over 14 amino acids.

The rearrangement joins TRBV5-5 to TRBJ1-4; D is possibly TRBD1 (6 bases). V was shortened by 0 bases and J by 4 bases, with 10 bases between the two germline ends. CDR1 and CDR2 from the germline V gene are SGHKS and YYEKEE (reference sequence). The CDR3 has 15 amino acids. The CDR3 coding sequence is TGTGCCAGCAGCTTGGCAGGGGTCGATAATGAAAAACTGTTTTTT. Translation: CASSLAGVDNEKLFF.

The V and J genes are TRBV4-3 and TRBJ1-1, with D unclear. Germline V gene lookup returns CDR1 LGHNA and CDR2 YSLEER. V lost 0 bases and J 1 base, leaving 9 bases between the germline ends. The CDR3 spans 15 residues. For the CDR3, the DNA is TGCGCCAGCAGCCAAGATCGGGTAGGGAACACTGAAGCTTTCTTT. Translated, it gives CASSQDRVGNTEAFF.

This clone was observed once. This sequence joins TRBV5-1 and TRBJ2-3, with TRBD2 matching over 12 bases. Germline V gene lookup returns CDR1 SGHRS and CDR2 YFSETQ. This CDR3 spans 16 amino acids. V shed 2 bases and J 2 bases; nucleotides not matched to a gene: 3. CDR3 DNA sequence: TGCGCCAGCAGCTTCACTAGCGGGGGGTTCACAGATACGCAGTATTTT. This translates into CASSFTSGGFTDTQYF. The full variable domain, its missing parts supplied by reference TRBV5-1 and TRBJ2-3, is KAGVTQTPRYLIKTRGQQVTLSCSPISGHRSVSWYQQTPGQGLQFLFEYFSETQRNKGNFPGRFSGRQFSNSRSEMNVSTLELGDSALYLCASSFTSGGFTDTQYFGPGTRLTVL.

This clone was observed at least ten times. V is TRBV6-4 and J is TRBJ2-3, with 8 nucleotides matching TRBD1. The germline CDR1 and CDR2 sequences are MRHNA and SNTAGT. The CDR3 loop spans 13 amino acids. The ends lost 8 bases at V and 2 bases at J; junction bases unmatched: 3. DNA of the CDR3: TGTGCCAGCGGACAGGGAGTCACAGATACGCAGTATTTT. This encodes CASGQGVTDTQYF.

The chain recombines TRBV4-1 with TRBJ1-2; 7 positions match TRBD1. Germline CDR1 MGHRA, CDR2 YSYEKL. The CDR3 spans 17 residues. V dropped 4 bases and J dropped 4; count of bases not matched to a gene: 15. The CDR3 spells CASSRTPSTGRSYGYTF. In nucleotides, the CDR3 is TGCGCCAGCAGCCGCACTCCCTCGACAGGGAGGAGCTATGGCTACACCTTC.

There are a few counts of this clone. This rearrangement joins TRBV11-3 to TRBJ1-1; unclear D gene. The CDR3 spans 13 residues. Germline loops: CDR1 SGHNT, CDR2 YENEEA. V was cut by 0 bases and J by 11 bases, with 13 bases left in between. The CDR3 DNA reads TGTGCCAGCAGCTTAGACCGCGGCACTGCTGCTTTCTTT. Translation gives CASSLDRGTAAFF.

The rearrangement joins TRBV7-2 to TRBJ2-3; D might be TRBD2 (5 bases). This CDR3 has 12 residues. Germline lookup yields CDR1 SGHTA and CDR2 FQGNSA. Trimming left V 3 bases short and J 4 bases short, with 5 bases between. CDR3 sequence reads: CASSLRADTQYF. The DNA for the CDR3 is TGTGCCAGCAGCTTGAGGGCAGATACGCAGTATTTT.

This clone was seen more than once but under ten times. CDR3 amino acids: CASSSIAGYNEQFF. The DNA of the CDR3 is TGTGCCAGCAGCTCGATAGCGGGCTACAATGAGCAGTTCTTC. This chain joins TRBV11-2 and TRBJ2-1; TRBD2 aligns across 7 bases. There are 14 residues in the CDR3. The J segment lost 3 bases and the V segment lost 4 bases, leaving 3 bases of the junction unmatched. Looked up from germline, CDR1 is SGHAT and CDR2 is FQNNGV.

This chain connects TRBV5-1 to TRBJ2-7, with D maybe TRBD1 (6 bases). V dropped 4 bases and J dropped 4 bases, with 18 bases sitting between them. The CDR3 consists of 15 residues. Germline V gene sequence: CDR1 SGHRS, CDR2 YFSETQ. This CDR3 reads CASSGTGTNNYEQYF. In DNA form, the CDR3 reads TGCGCCAGCAGCGGTACCGGGACAAACAATTACGAGCAGTACTTC.

This chain uses TRBV5-3 with TRBJ1-1; D possibly corresponds to TRBD1 (5 bases). TRBV5-3 is an ORF, with its function uncertain. The CDR3 loop spans 13 amino acids. The V end was cut by 2 bases, the J end by 5 bases, with 10 bases between. The CDR3 DNA reads as TGTGCCAGAAGCTTAGTAGGGGTTACTGAAGCTTTCTTT. Protein product: CARSLVGVTEAFF.

This clone has a handful of counts. The same CDR3 arises from other DNA sequences in this sample as well. This rearrangement joins TRBV5-1 to TRBJ1-4; D not resolved. The CDR3 sequence is 15 residues long. Trimming stripped 0 bases from V and 0 bases from J, with 6 bases between. Germline V gene lookup returns CDR1 SGHRS and CDR2 YFSETQ. CDR3 DNA sequence: TGCGCCAGCAGCTTGGCAGGAACAACTAATGAAAAACTGTTTTTT. It translates to CASSLAGTTNEKLFF.

The V gene is TRBV30, the J gene TRBJ1-6; 7 bases align to TRBD1. The V gene's germline CDR1 is GTSNPN and CDR2 SVGIG (reference sequence). V trimming: 2 bases; J trimming: 7 bases; junction bases outside the gene matches: 8. CDR3 length: 15 amino acids. CDR3 sequence: CAWSSSQGRNSPLHF. For the CDR3, the DNA is TGTGCCTGGAGTTCATCACAGGGGCGGAATTCACCCCTCCACTTT.

Turning to this clone: Germline is not matched at one junction end, which may reflect a read error. The rearrangement links TRBV2 to TRBJ2-3; D might be TRBD2 (5 bases). From germline, CDR1 is SNHLY and CDR2 FYNNEI. The CDR3 spans 11 residues. CDR3 sequence (DNA): TGTGCCAGCAGAACAGAAAGGAGGAGCGAGTTT. This sequence encodes CASRTERRSEF. Variable domain in full (rest from reference TRBV2 and TRBJ2-3): EPEVTQTPSHQVTQMGQEVILRCVPISNHLYFYWYRQILGQKVEFLVSFYNNEISEKSEIFDDQFSVERPDGSNFTLKIRSTKLEDSAMYFCASRTERRSEFGPGTRLTVL.

The CDR3 nucleotides are TGCGCCAGCAGCCAAGAAGGCGGGACAGGGTACGGCTACACCTTC. Protein product: CASSQEGGTGYGYTF. The chain links TRBV4-3 to TRBJ1-2; 9 positions agree with TRBD1. Germline CDR1 reads LGHNA; CDR2 reads YSLEER. The CDR3 runs 15 residues. With 0 bases clipped from V and 8 bases from J, the junction kept 7 bases outside the gene matches.

This chain uses TRBV7-6 with TRBJ1-2; perhaps TRBD1 as D (6 bases). V was trimmed by 0 bases and J by 7 bases, leaving 15 bases between them. This CDR3 is 15 amino acids long. Germline values: CDR1 SGHVS, CDR2 FNYEAQ. The DNA of the CDR3 is TGTGCCAGCAGCTTAGCGACCGGCAGGGGAGCTGGCTACACCTTC. Translated: CASSLATGRGAGYTF.